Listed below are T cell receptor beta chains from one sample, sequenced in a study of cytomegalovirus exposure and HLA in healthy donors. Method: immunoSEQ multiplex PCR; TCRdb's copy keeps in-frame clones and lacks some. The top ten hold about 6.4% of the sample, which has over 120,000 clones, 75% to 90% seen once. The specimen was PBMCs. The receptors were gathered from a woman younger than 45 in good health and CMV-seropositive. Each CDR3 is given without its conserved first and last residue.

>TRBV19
ASGEGMGNIQY
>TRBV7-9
ASSKGQGEVQPQH
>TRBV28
ASRTGTGELF
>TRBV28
ASSLTAGGKQDNEQF
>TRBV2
ASSEGQEGPYEQY
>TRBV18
ASSPRDRAYEQY
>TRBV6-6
ASAMYGGPKTDTQY
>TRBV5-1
ASSLYPRTSGVSQQF
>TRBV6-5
ASSLAGDGPDTQY
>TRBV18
ASSPRGTSGGNEQF
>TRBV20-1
SGYNGYT
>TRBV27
ASSPQGNYGYT
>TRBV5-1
ASRRDSAYEQY
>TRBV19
ASRRTGGGGEKLF
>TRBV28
ASRTPRDASAETQY
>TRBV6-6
ASSSGRGGQPQH
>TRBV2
ASSQGGDTQY
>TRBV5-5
ASSVSGSPYEQY
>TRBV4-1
ASSQESLNPPQH
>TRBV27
ASSFSGYYGYT
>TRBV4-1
ASMRLAGGGTKNIQY
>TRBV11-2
ASSRHRDRAQEQY
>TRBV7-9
ASSRQWSGDYGYT
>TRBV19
ASRPGSTGGEQY
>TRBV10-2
ASSDGTGNSPLH
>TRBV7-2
ASSFDTATNEKLF
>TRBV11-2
ASSPFTGNSGNTIY
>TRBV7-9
ASSLGASGRAADTQY
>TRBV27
ASSLSGGVGGEQF
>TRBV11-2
ASSSYGSGTDTQY
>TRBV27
ASSPGLAGTNEQF
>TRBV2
ASSASVGAEGYT
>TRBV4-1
ASSQGRTGVNEKLF
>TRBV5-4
ASSRGTGGSYEQY
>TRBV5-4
ASSLGVGGAYNEQF